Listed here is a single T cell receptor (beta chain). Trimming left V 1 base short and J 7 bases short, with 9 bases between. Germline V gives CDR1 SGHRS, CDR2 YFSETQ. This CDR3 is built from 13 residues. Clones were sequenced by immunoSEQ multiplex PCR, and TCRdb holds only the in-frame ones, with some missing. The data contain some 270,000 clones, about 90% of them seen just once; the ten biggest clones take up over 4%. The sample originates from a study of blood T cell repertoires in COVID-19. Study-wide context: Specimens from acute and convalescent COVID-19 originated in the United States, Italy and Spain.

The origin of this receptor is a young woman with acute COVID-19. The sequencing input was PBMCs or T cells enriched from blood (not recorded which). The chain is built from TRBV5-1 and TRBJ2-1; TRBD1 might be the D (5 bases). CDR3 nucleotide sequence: TGCGCCAGCAGCTTGCCAGGGTCAAATGAGCAGTTCTTC. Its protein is CASSLPGSNEQFF.